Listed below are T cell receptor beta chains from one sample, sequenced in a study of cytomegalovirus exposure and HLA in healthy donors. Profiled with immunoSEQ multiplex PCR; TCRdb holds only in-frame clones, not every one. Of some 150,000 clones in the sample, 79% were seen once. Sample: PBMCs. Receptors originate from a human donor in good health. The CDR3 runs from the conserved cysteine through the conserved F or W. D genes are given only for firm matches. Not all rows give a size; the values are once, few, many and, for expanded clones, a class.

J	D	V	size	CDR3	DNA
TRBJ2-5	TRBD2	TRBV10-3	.	CAISEFRSGGYQETQYF	TGTGCCATCAGTGAGTTTCGGAGCGGGGGGTACCAAGAGACCCAGTACTTC
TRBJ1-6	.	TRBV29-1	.	CSVGTAYNSPLHF	TGCAGCGTTGGAACAGCCTATAATTCACCCCTCCACTTT
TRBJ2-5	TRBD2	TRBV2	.	CASSEERGVGETQYF	TGTGCCAGCAGTGAAGAGCGGGGGGTTGGCGAGACCCAGTACTTC
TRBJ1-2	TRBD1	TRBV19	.	CASSPPGTGFGYTF	TGTGCCAGTAGTCCTCCCGGGACAGGGTTTGGCTACACCTTC
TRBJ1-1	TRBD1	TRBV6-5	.	CASSLIRGQGDTEAFF	TGTGCCAGCAGTTTAATTAGGGGACAGGGGGACACTGAAGCTTTCTTT
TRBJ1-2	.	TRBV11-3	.	CASSPRQYPAVF	TGTGCCAGCAGCCCCCGACAGTACCCGGCGGTTTTC
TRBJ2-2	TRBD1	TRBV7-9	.	CASSSTGIGAGELFF	TGTGCCAGCAGCTCGACAGGGATAGGGGCCGGGGAGCTGTTTTTT
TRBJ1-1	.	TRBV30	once	CAWSVVPPFNRVLNTEAFF	TGTGCCTGGAGTGTAGTACCCCCATTTAACAGGGTGCTGAACACTGAAGCTTTCTTT
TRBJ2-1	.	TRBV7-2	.	CASSLAEYNEQFF	TGTGCCAGCAGCTTAGCTGAGTACAATGAGCAGTTCTTC
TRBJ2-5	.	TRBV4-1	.	CASSQELAEETQYF	TGCGCCAGCAGCCAAGAGTTAGCGGAAGAGACCCAGTACTTC
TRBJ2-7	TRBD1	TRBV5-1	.	CASSGGTGVDEQYF	TGCGCCAGCAGCGGTGGGACAGGGGTTGACGAGCAGTACTTC
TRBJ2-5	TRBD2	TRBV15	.	CATSRGLATETQYF	TGTGCCACCAGCAGGGGACTAGCAACTGAGACCCAGTACTTC
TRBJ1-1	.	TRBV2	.	CASRGLSRGSTEAFF	TGTGCCAGCAGGGGACTTTCACGTGGGAGCACTGAAGCTTTCTTT
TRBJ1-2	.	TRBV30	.	CAWLGAGYGYTF	TGTGCCTGGCTTGGGGCCGGCTATGGCTACACCTTC
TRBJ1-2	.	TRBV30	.	CAWIQGISLGYPF	TGTGCCTGGATTCAGGGGATTTCACTTGGCTACCCCTTC
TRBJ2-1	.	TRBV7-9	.	CASSLAMVASDFNEQFF	TGTGCCAGCAGCTTAGCCATGGTGGCTAGCGATTTCAATGAGCAGTTCTTC
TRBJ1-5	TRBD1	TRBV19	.	CASMDRGNQPQHF	TGTGCCAGTATGGACAGGGGCAATCAGCCCCAGCATTTT
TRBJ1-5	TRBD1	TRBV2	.	CASSVGTGVQPQHF	TGTGCCAGCAGCGTCGGGACAGGAGTTCAGCCCCAGCATTTT
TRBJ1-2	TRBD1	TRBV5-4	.	CASRLTGELGYTF	TGTGCCAGCAGGTTGACAGGGGAACTTGGCTACACCTTC
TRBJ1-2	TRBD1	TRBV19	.	CASSITGGGYTF	TGTGCCAGTAGTATCACAGGGGGCGGCTACACCTTC
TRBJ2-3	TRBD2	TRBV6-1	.	CASSEASGGGTDTQYF	TGTGCCAGCAGTGAAGCAAGCGGGGGGGGCACAGATACGCAGTATTTT
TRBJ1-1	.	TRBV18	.	CASSMAELTEAFF	TGTGCCAGCTCAATGGCGGAATTAACTGAAGCTTTCTTT
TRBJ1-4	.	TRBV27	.	CASSPRGQVREKLFF	TGTGCCAGCAGTCCAAGGGGCCAGGTCAGAGAAAAACTGTTTTTT
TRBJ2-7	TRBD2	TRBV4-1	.	CASSQLAGYEQYF	TGCGCCAGCAGCCAACTAGCGGGGTACGAGCAGTACTTC
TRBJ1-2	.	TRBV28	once	CASSKFNYGYTF	TGTGCCAGCAGCAAATTTAACTATGGCTACACCTTC
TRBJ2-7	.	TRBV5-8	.	CASSSPSSYEQYF	TGTGCCAGCAGCTCTCCCAGCTCCTACGAGCAGTACTTC
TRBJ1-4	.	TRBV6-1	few	CASRYNEKLFF	TGTGCCAGCAGGTATAATGAAAAACTGTTTTTT
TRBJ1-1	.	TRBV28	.	CASSLSKGTLGGGGWLNTEAFF	TGTGCCAGCAGTTTATCTAAGGGCACCCTCGGGGGGGGCGGATGGTTGAACACTGAAGCTTTCTTT
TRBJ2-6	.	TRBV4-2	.	CASSQRGHSAAGFLVPGANVLTF	TGTGCCAGCAGCCAAAGAGGGCACTCGGCAGCGGGTTTCTTAGTCCCTGGGGCCAACGTCCTGACTTTC
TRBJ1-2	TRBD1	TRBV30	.	CAWSKDRGLYGYTF	TGTGCCTGGAGTAAAGACAGGGGACTCTATGGCTACACCTTC
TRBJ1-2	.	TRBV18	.	CASSPPVEASLYGYTF	TGTGCCAGCTCACCACCGGTTGAGGCGTCCCTCTATGGCTACACCTTC
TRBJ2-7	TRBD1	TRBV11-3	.	CASSETTGGEQYF	TGTGCCAGCAGCGAAACGACAGGGGGCGAGCAGTACTTC
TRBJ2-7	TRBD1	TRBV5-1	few	CASSLRGTGADEQYF	TGCGCCAGCAGCTTGCGGGGGACAGGGGCCGACGAGCAGTACTTC
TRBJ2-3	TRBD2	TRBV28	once	CASKEGAGVSTDTQYF	TGTGCCAGCAAGGAAGGAGCGGGAGTTAGCACAGATACGCAGTATTTT
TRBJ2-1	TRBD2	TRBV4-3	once	CASSLGLAGVNEQFF	TGCGCCAGCAGCCTAGGACTAGCGGGAGTCAATGAGCAGTTCTTC
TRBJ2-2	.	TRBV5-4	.	CASSLAQYTGELFF	TGTGCCAGCAGCTTGGCCCAGTACACCGGGGAGCTGTTTTTT
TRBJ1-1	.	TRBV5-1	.	CASSPGPGGSDTEAFF	TGCGCCAGCAGCCCTGGGCCCGGGGGGTCAGACACTGAAGCTTTCTTT
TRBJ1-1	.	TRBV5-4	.	CASSLARDTEAFF	TGTGCCAGCAGCTTGGCCAGGGACACTGAAGCTTTCTTT
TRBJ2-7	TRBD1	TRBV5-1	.	CASSLVQGTAYEQYF	TGCGCCAGCAGCTTGGTGCAGGGGACAGCCTACGAGCAGTACTTC